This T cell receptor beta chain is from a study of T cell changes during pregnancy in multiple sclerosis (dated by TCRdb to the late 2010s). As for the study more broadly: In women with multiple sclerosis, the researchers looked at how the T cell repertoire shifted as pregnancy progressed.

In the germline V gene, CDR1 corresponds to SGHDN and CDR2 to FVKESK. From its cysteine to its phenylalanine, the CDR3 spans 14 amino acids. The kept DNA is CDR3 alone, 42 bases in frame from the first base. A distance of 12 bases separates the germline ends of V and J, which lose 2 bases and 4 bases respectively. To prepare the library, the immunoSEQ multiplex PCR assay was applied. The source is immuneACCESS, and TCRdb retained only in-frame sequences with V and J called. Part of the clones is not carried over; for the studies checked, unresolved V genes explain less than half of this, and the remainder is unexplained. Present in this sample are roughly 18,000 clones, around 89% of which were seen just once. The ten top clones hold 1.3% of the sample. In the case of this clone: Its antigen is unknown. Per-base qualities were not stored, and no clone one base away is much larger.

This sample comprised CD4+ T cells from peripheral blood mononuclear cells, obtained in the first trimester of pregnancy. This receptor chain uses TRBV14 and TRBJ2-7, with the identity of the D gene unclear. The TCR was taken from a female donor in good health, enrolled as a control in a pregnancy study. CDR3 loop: CASSQTLPSYEQYF. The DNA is TGTGCCAGCAGCCAAACTCTGCCCTCATACGAGCAGTACTTC. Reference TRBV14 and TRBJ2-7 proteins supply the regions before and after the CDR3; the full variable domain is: EAGVTQFPSHSVIEKGQTVTLRCDPISGHDNLYWYRRVMGKEIKFLLHFVKESKQDESGMPNNRFLAERTGGTYSTLKVQPAELEDSGVYFCASSQTLPSYEQYFGPGTRLTVT.